This T cell receptor (beta chain) was sequenced in a study of T cell repertoires in cytomegalovirus infection. This clonotype appeared a few times. Its target is unknown. MiXCR, run by TCRdb on the reads, gives a single entry per CDR3 protein. The table records around 540,000 distinct CDR3 sequences, more than 30% of them present only once. V trimming: 3 bases; J trimming: 0 bases; junction bases outside the gene matches: 2. The germline CDR1 and CDR2 sequences are SGHAT and FQNNGV. The CDR3 sequence is 15 residues long. The chain joins TRBV11-2 to TRBJ1-3, with 7 bases fitting TRBD1. The origin of this receptor is a human donor in good health (CMV status not recorded). Some clones in this sample may be carry-over from other donors' samples. This sample comprised cultured PBMCs, obtained from culture after CMV antigen stimulation. This CDR3 is CASSLGQLSGNTIYF. In DNA form, the CDR3 reads TGTGCCAGCAGCTTGGGACAGCTCTCTGGAAACACCATATATTTT.